This T cell receptor beta chain was identified in a study of human T cells and chemical hapten exposure. Broader study findings: Alopecia in all donors means immunity may differ from healthy individuals.

The authors' processing: With a range of roughly 20,000 to 690,600, the median per sample was roughly 97,000 TCRs. A single record per CDR3 protein comes from TCRdb applying MiXCR to the RACE reads. These V and J calls derive from TCRdb rather than the authors' analysis. The table records 180,000 or so distinct CDR3 sequences, around 25% of them present only once. With regard to this clonotype: Its specificity is unknown.

Documented time point: patch test 3, about 24 weeks after DPC sensitization. The treatment denotes: therapeutic diphenylcyclopropenone sensitization with weekly scalp DPC. It was unfractionated whole blood from which total RNA was extracted. CDR3 length: 16 amino acids. Between the trimmed V and J ends, which lost 1 base and 0 bases, there was a span of 12 bases. CDR1 and CDR2 (germline): DFQATT, SNEGSKA (reference sequence). This chain links TRBV20-1 with TRBJ1-4; D may be TRBD1 (6 bases). Sequencing used whole blood, obtained in connection with sensitization to the hapten diphenylcyclopropenone (DPC). This TCR derives from a woman aged 35 to 49 with alopecia areata. Some clones in this sample may be carry-over from other donors' samples. The CDR3 DNA reads as TGCAGTGCTAGAGTCCAATGGACAGCAACTAATGAAAAACTGTTTTTT. Translation: CSARVQWTATNEKLFF.